One sample yielded the 15 T cell receptor beta chains listed below, sequenced in a study of regulatory T cells in long-lasting Graves disease. Building the TCR beta libraries relied on iRepertoire HTBI primers, and CDR3 regions underwent Arm-PCR. From the multiplex PCR reads, TCRdb called clonotypes with MiXCR, one entry per CDR3 protein. The sample contains some 230,000 distinct CDR3 sequences, around 18% of which appear only once. Time point: newly diagnosed GD, antithyroid drugs for less than 3 months. Construction of the TCR library relied on RNA isolated from PBMCs. The sequencing used peripheral blood mononuclear cells (PBMCs), collected at new diagnosis, from a patient treated with antithyroid drugs. The receptors derive from a female donor with Graves disease.

As to this clonotype: Germline and junction disagree at one end, which may indicate a read error. This chain uses TRBV12-3 or TRBV12-4 with TRBJ2-2; tentatively, D is TRBD1 (6 bases). The CDR3 is made up of 15 amino acids. The CDR3 loop is CVSSLRGPNTGELFF. CDR3 nucleotides: TGTGTCAGCAGTCTCAGGGGTCCGAACACCGGGGAGCTGTTTTTT.

In this sample, this clonotype turned up many times. The genes are TRBV7-9 and TRBJ1-4; tentatively, D is TRBD1 (6 bases). This CDR3 is built from 15 residues. Germline-derived CDR1 and CDR2 are SEHNR and FQNEAQ (reference sequence). V lost 3 bases and J 5 bases, leaving 13 bases between the germline ends. The CDR3 protein is CASSLPTGRNEKLFF. The CDR3 DNA reads TGTGCCAGCAGCTTGCCTACAGGGAGGAATGAAAAACTGTTTTTT.

The sample holds many counts of this clonotype. The CDR3: CASSLRLAGLGEQFF. The CDR3, as DNA: TGTGCCAGCAGCTTAAGGCTAGCGGGACTGGGCGAGCAGTTCTTC. The V call is TRBV11-3, the J call TRBJ2-1; 9 nucleotides match TRBD2. This CDR3 spans 15 amino acids. The germline CDR1 and CDR2 sequences are SGHNT and YENEEA. J was trimmed by 10 bases and V by 2 bases; bases with no gene match: 9.

This clonotype was detected only once. It may be a read error: a sequence one base away is much more abundant. The rearrangement joins TRBV27 to TRBJ2-1, with a possible D match to TRBD1 (6 bases). Looked up from germline, CDR1 is MNHEY and CDR2 is SMNVEV (reference sequence). CDR3 size: 13 residues. V was shortened by 5 bases and J by 5 bases, with 10 bases between the two germline ends. The CDR3 loop is CASSEDSDNEQFF. CDR3 in DNA: TGTGCCAGCAGTGAGGACAGCGACAATGAGCAGTTCTTC.

Regarding this clonotype: This likely reflects a read error, since a far larger clone is one base away. CDR3 nucleotide sequence: TGTGCCAGCAGCTTATTATCGGGAGGGCCGAATGAGCAGTACTTC. This translates into CASSLLSGGPNEQYF. This rearrangement joins TRBV7-2 to TRBJ2-7; TRBD2 agrees at 8 bases. This CDR3 is built from 15 residues. CDR1 and CDR2 from the germline V gene are SGHTA and FQGNSA. V lost 2 bases to trimming and J lost 7 bases; unmatched junction nucleotides: 10.

This clonotype was counted at least ten times. This chain links TRBV2 with TRBJ2-7; a possible D gene is TRBD2 (5 bases). The CDR3 has 14 amino acids. Per germline, CDR1 SNHLY and CDR2 FYNNEI. Trimming removed 7 bases from V and 3 bases from J, with 16 bases in between. This CDR3 reads CASTSPGSLYEQYF. CDR3 nucleotides: TGTGCCAGCACTTCTCCGGGATCACTCTACGAGCAGTACTTC.

A note on this clonotype: With only one base between it and a far larger clone, this is likely a read error. The genes are TRBV11-2 and TRBJ2-5; TRBD1 agrees at 7 bases. Trimming cost V 4 bases and J 1 base; bases outside gene matches: 12. Germline values: CDR1 SGHAT, CDR2 FQNNGV. CDR3 size: 17 residues. The CDR3 nucleotides read TGTGCCAGCAGCTGGGTATCGGGACAGAGCTTCCAAGAGACCCAGTACTTC. Protein: CASSWVSGQSFQETQYF.

This clonotype has ten or more counts. The chain combines TRBV6-1 with TRBJ2-3, with no clear D. The CDR3 runs 11 residues. Deletions cut 9 bases from V and 4 bases from J, with 8 bases between. Germline CDR1 is MNHNS and CDR2 is SASEGT. The CDR3 DNA follows: TGTGCCAGTATCTGGGCAGATACGCAGTATTTT. It yields the protein CASIWADTQYF.

The chain recombines TRBV6-6 with TRBJ1-3; D is unclear. Germline loops: CDR1 MNHNY, CDR2 SVGAGI (reference sequence). Trimming left V 0 bases short and J 0 bases short, with 6 bases between. The CDR3 loop spans 15 amino acids. In DNA, the CDR3 is TGTGCCAGCAGTTACTCGGTCAGCTCTGGAAACACCATATATTTT. Amino acid sequence: CASSYSVSSGNTIYF.

This clonotype was detected many times. The rearrangement links TRBV28 to TRBJ2-7, with a tentative D call TRBD2 (5 bases). V was pared by 6 bases and J by 6 bases, with 12 bases between. From germline, CDR1 is MDHEN and CDR2 SYDVKM. The CDR3 consists of 12 residues. CDR3 nucleotide sequence: TGTGCCAGCAGGTCGGGGAAGGGCGAGCAGTACTTC. Amino acid sequence: CASRSGKGEQYF.

This clonotype was seen at least ten times. The V call is TRBV11-3, the J call TRBJ1-6; D is unclear. The CDR3 length is 14 residues. V lost 5 bases and J 7 bases, leaving 12 bases between the germline ends. The germline V gene encodes CDR1 SGHNT and CDR2 YENEEA. CDR3 sequence reads: CASSPRASNSPLHF. The CDR3, as DNA: TGTGCCAGCAGCCCCCGGGCCTCCAATTCACCCCTCCACTTT. Complete variable domain (other parts from reference TRBV11-3 and TRBJ1-6): EAGVVQSPRYKIIEKKQPVAFWCNPISGHNTLYWYLQNLGQGPELLIRYENEEAVDDSQLPKDRFSAERLKGVDSTLKIQPAELGDSAVYLCASSPRASNSPLHFGNGTRLTVT.

Details on this clonotype: A much larger clone differs by one base, so this may be a read error. The V call is TRBV18, the J call TRBJ2-1; TRBD1 matches 10 bases. Unmatched junction bases numbered 6, after V lost 3 bases and J lost 10 bases. This CDR3 comprises 14 residues. Germline V gene data show CDR1 as KGHSH and CDR2 as LQKENI. The CDR3 reads CASSPGTGVVEQFF. For the CDR3, the DNA is TGTGCCAGCTCACCCGGGACAGGGGTAGTCGAGCAGTTCTTC.

This clonotype was found many times. The chain uses TRBV5-1 and TRBJ2-7; 8 bases are a match to TRBD2. The CDR3 totals 14 residues. Germline V lookup: CDR1 SGHRS, CDR2 YFSETQ. V lost 1 base and J lost 6; bases outside the gene matches: 6. CDR3 DNA: TGCGCCAGCAGCTTGTTCGGGAGGGCCACCGAGCAGTACTTC. Its translation is CASSLFGRATEQYF.

This clonotype was seen repeatedly, ten times or more. This chain's CDR3 is CSARGGQGKRGYTF. As DNA, the CDR3 is TGCAGTGCTAGAGGGGGACAGGGGAAGAGGGGCTACACCTTC. The chain employs TRBV20-1 and TRBJ1-2, with 10 bases that match TRBD1. The CDR3 is made up of 14 amino acids. With V trimmed by 1 base and J by 8 bases, 7 bases remained unmatched. CDR1 is DFQATT, CDR2 SNEGSKA, per germline (reference sequence).

This clonotype was seen many times. The chain links TRBV6-2 or TRBV6-3 to TRBJ2-7; TRBD2 is a possible D gene (6 bases). Per the germline V gene, CDR1 is MNHEY and CDR2 is SVGEGT. The CDR3 runs to 14 residues. The ends were cut back, 7 bases at V and 2 bases at J, with 15 bases in the middle. The CDR3 DNA follows: TGTGCCAGCACCTTCTCTAGCGTTACCTACGAGCAGTACTTC. Residues: CASTFSSVTYEQYF.